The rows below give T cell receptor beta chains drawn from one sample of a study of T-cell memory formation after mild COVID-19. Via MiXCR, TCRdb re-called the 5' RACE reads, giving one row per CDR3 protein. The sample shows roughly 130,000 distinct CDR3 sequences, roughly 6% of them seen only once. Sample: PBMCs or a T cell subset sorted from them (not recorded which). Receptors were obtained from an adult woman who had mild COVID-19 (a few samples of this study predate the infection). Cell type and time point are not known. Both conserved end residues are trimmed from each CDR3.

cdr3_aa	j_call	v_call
SARDPGSTEAF	TRBJ1-1	TRBV20-1
ASSPGMLGTQY	TRBJ2-5	TRBV12-3/TRBV12-4
SVRSTGRGEKLF	TRBJ1-4	TRBV20-1
ASIRAQMNTEAF	TRBJ1-1	TRBV12-3/TRBV12-4
SASGLAASQSYEQY	TRBJ2-7	TRBV20-1
ATGGSTDTQY	TRBJ2-3	TRBV12-3/TRBV12-4
ASSTLRGAVTDTQY	TRBJ2-3	TRBV6-1
ASSVFGAGNTIY	TRBJ1-3	TRBV2
ASSSGQGSTGELF	TRBJ2-2	TRBV11-3
ASSWHPGGRTEAF	TRBJ1-1	TRBV12-3/TRBV12-4
AWSGRTNTEAF	TRBJ1-1	TRBV30
ASSHKNIQY	TRBJ2-4	TRBV4-1
ASSAVPGREQF	TRBJ2-1	TRBV5-5
SVVRDSSTDTQY	TRBJ2-3	TRBV29-1
ASSEQAGYT	TRBJ1-2	TRBV18
AISEAYEQY	TRBJ2-7	TRBV10-3
ASSEYRVSYEQY	TRBJ2-7	TRBV19
ASSLSAGTGTSYEQY	TRBJ2-7	TRBV11-2
ASSMGRTGGDLTGANVLT	TRBJ2-6	TRBV7-9
ASSPGGILASPLH	TRBJ1-6	TRBV7-9
ASSQTGGFETQY	TRBJ2-5	TRBV5-1
ASSVAGGDTGELF	TRBJ2-2	TRBV4-1
ASSYPRTGTSEQY	TRBJ2-7	TRBV6-2/TRBV6-3